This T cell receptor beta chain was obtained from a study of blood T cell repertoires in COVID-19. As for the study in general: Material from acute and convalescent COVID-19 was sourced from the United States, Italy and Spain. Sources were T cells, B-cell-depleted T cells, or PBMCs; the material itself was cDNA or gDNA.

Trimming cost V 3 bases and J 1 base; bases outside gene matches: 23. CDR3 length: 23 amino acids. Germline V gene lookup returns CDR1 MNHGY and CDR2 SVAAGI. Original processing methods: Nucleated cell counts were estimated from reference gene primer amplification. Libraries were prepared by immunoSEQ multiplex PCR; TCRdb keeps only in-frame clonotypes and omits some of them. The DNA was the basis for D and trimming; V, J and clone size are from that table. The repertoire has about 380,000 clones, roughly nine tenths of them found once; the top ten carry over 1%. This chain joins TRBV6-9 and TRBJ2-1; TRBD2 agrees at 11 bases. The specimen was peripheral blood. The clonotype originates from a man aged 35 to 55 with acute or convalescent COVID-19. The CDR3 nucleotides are TGTGCCAGCAGTTACTACCCATTTAATCCCGGGACTAGCGGACGGGGATCCTACAATGAGCAGTTCTTC. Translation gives CASSYYPFNPGTSGRGSYNEQFF.